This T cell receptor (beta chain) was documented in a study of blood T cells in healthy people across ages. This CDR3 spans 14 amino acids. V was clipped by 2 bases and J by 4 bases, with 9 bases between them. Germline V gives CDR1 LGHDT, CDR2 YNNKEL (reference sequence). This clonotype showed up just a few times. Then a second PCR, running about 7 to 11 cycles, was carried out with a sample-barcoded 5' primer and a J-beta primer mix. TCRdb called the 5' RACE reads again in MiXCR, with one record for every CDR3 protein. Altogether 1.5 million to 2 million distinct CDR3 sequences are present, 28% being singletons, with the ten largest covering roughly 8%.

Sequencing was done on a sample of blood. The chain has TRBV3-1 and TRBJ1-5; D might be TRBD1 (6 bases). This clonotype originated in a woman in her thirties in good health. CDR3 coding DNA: TGTGCCAGCAGCCAATCGGGGGCGAATCAGCCCCAGCATTTT. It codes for CASSQSGANQPQHF.